This entry lists 21 T cell receptor beta chains sequenced from one sample in a study of T cells after yellow fever vaccination. MiXCR, run by TCRdb on the 5' RACE reads, gives a single entry per CDR3 protein. Of approximately 330,000 distinct CDR3 sequences in the sample, about 12% were seen once. The sequencing here drew on CD4+ T cells sorted from PBMCs, taken 15 days after the yellow fever booster vaccination. The source of these receptors is a man in his late teens or twenties who received the YFV17D yellow fever vaccine.

The rearrangement links TRBV12-3 or TRBV12-4 to TRBJ1-4; D uncertain. V lost 2 bases, J lost 9 bases, and 10 bases lay in between. This CDR3 region has 13 residues. The CDR3 loop is CASSLHPGKKLFF. As DNA, the CDR3 is TGTGCCAGCAGTTTACACCCGGGGAAAAAACTGTTTTTT.

This clonotype has a handful of counts. The rearrangement links TRBV28 to TRBJ1-1, with 10 bases fitting TRBD1. V lost 4 bases to trimming and J lost 1 base; unmatched junction nucleotides: 12. Germline assignment: CDR1 MDHEN and CDR2 SYDVKM. This CDR3 region has 18 residues. Written as DNA, the CDR3 is TGTGCCAGCAGTTCAACCGGGGACAGGGGTTGGTCGAACACTGAAGCTTTCTTT. Protein product: CASSSTGDRGWSNTEAFF.

In this sample, this clonotype turned up a few times. V gene TRBV5-1 combines with J gene TRBJ2-1; D is undetermined. With 0 bases removed from V and 7 bases from J, the gap between germline ends came to 8 bases. The germline gives CDR1 SGHRS, CDR2 YFSETQ. The length of the CDR3 is 13 residues. CDR3 residues: CASSLGDGNEQFF. The CDR3 region has the DNA TGCGCCAGCAGCTTGGGAGACGGTAATGAGCAGTTCTTC.

At least ten counts were recorded for this clonotype. The V and J genes are TRBV28 and TRBJ2-5; tentatively, D is TRBD2 (6 bases). Germline V lookup: CDR1 MDHEN, CDR2 SYDVKM. The V end was cut by 2 bases, the J end by 0 bases, with 10 bases between. This CDR3 comprises 15 residues. This CDR3 is CASSLRGRYQETQYF. CDR3 sequence (DNA): TGTGCCAGCAGTTTACGGGGGAGATACCAAGAGACCCAGTACTTC. Full variable domain (rest looked up from reference TRBV28 and TRBJ2-5): DVKVTQSSRYLVKRTGEKVFLECVQDMDHENMFWYRQDPGLGLRLIYFSYDVKMKEKGDIPEGYSVSREKKERFSLILESASTNQTSMYLCASSLRGRYQETQYFGPGTRLLVL.

This clonotype was detected a few times. V gene TRBV7-9 combines with J gene TRBJ1-3; D gene ambiguous. Trimming pared 1 base from V and 4 bases from J, leaving 5 bases between. This CDR3 comprises 13 residues. Germline loops: CDR1 SEHNR, CDR2 FQNEAQ (reference sequence). The DNA for the CDR3 is TGTGCCAGCAGCTTAGGCGTCGGAAACACCATATATTTT. As protein: CASSLGVGNTIYF.

This clonotype appeared a few times. The chain is built from TRBV6-1 and TRBJ1-2; 7 nucleotides match TRBD1. The CDR3 has 13 amino acids. V trimming: 7 bases; J trimming: 4 bases; junction bases outside the gene matches: 6. Germline V gene data show CDR1 as MNHNS and CDR2 as SASEGT. The CDR3 DNA follows: TGTGCCAGCACCTGGGACAGAGCCTATGGCTACACCTTC. As protein: CASTWDRAYGYTF.

As DNA, the CDR3 is TGTGCCAGCAGCCAAGCCGGGACAGGGACTGGGGTTAGCAATCAGCCCCAGCATTTT. Its protein product is CASSQAGTGTGVSNQPQHF. The V and J genes are TRBV4-2 and TRBJ1-5, with 9 bases identical to TRBD1. Germline V CDR1 and CDR2: LGHNA, YNFKEQ. J gave up 0 bases and V 1 base, and 10 bases lay outside the gene matches. The CDR3 consists of 19 residues.

This clonotype was detected a few times. The rearrangement links TRBV15 to TRBJ2-5; D is unresolved. This CDR3 has 11 residues. Per germline, CDR1 LNHNV and CDR2 YYDKDF (reference sequence). Trimming removed 0 bases from V and 4 bases from J, with 0 bases in between. The CDR3 spells CATSREETQYF. Written as DNA, the CDR3 is TGTGCCACCAGCAGAGAAGAGACCCAGTACTTC.

This clonotype has at least ten counts. CDR3 DNA: TGCGCCAGCAGCCAAGATTTCGGGGTCCATAAAGAGGGGGAGACCCAGTACTTC. Amino acid sequence: CASSQDFGVHKEGETQYF. This chain uses TRBV4-1 with TRBJ2-5; D may correspond to TRBD1 or TRBD2 (5 bases each). The V gene's germline CDR1 is MGHRA and CDR2 YSYEKL. The V gene lost 0 bases and the J gene lost 5 bases, with 22 bases spanning the gap. CDR3 length: 18 amino acids.

CDR3 in amino acids: CASSLSSSGEYNEQFF. The CDR3 region has the DNA TGTGCCAGCAGTTTATCGTCTAGCGGGGAGTACAATGAGCAGTTCTTC. J is TRBJ2-1 and V is TRBV6-5; 9 bases fit TRBD2. Germline V gives CDR1 MNHEY, CDR2 SVGAGI. CDR3 length: 16 residues. Trimming took 4 bases from V and 4 from J; bases not matched to a gene: 8.

The gene calls are TRBV12-3 or TRBV12-4 and TRBJ2-7, with 7 bases matching TRBD2. J lost 0 bases, V lost 6 bases, and 8 bases had no gene match. The CDR3 loop spans 15 amino acids. The CDR3 bases are TGTGCCAGCAGCCCGGGAGGAACCCTCTCCTACGAGCAGTACTTC. As protein: CASSPGGTLSYEQYF.

This clonotype was counted many times. The chain uses TRBV6-6 and TRBJ1-6; D remains unclear. Per germline, CDR1 MNHNY and CDR2 SVGAGI (reference sequence). The CDR3 runs to 12 residues. The V and J ends lost 2 bases and 14 bases respectively, with 10 bases between them. Here the CDR3 reads CASSYDDPSLHF. DNA for the CDR3: TGTGCCAGCAGTTACGATGATCCGTCCCTCCACTTT.

The V gene is TRBV7-2, the J gene TRBJ1-4; TRBD1 aligns across 7 bases. This CDR3 is built from 15 residues. Per the germline V gene, CDR1 is SGHTA and CDR2 is FQGNSA. The junction had 9 bases not matched to a gene; V was cut back by 5 bases and J by 6 bases. This CDR3 is CASSQGDRRYEKLFF. The CDR3 nucleotides read TGTGCCAGCAGCCAAGGGGACAGAAGATATGAAAAACTGTTTTTT.

This clonotype was picked up a small number of times. The rearrangement joins TRBV4-3 to TRBJ1-2, with TRBD1 matching 8 bases. The CDR3 totals 15 residues. Looked up from germline, CDR1 is LGHNA and CDR2 is YSLEER. J lost 7 bases, V lost 0 bases, and 7 bases had no gene match. CDR3 bases: TGCGCCAGCAGCCAAGATTGGGCAGGGGGCTTTGGCTACACCTTC. This translates into CASSQDWAGGFGYTF.

The genes are TRBV7-9 and TRBJ2-5; 7 bases match TRBD2. J lost 0 bases, V lost 5 bases, and 9 bases had no gene match. CDR1 SEHNR and CDR2 FQNEAQ come from the germline V gene (reference sequence). The CDR3 consists of 16 residues. The chain's CDR3 is CASSPRPSGNQETQYF. The CDR3, as DNA: TGTGCCAGCAGCCCACGGCCTAGCGGCAACCAAGAGACCCAGTACTTC.

There are a few counts of this clonotype. The rearrangement joins TRBV7-2 to TRBJ2-3; TRBD2 agrees at 9 bases. Trimming removed 7 bases from V and 7 bases from J; junction bases left unmatched: 6. The CDR3 is 13 amino acids. Per germline, CDR1 SGHTA and CDR2 FQGNSA. This chain's CDR3 is CASKAGGGHTQYF. The CDR3 nucleotides read TGTGCCAGCAAGGCGGGGGGGGGGCATACGCAGTATTTT.

This clonotype was counted between two and nine times. The chain links TRBV12-3 or TRBV12-4 to TRBJ1-5; D is perhaps TRBD1 (5 bases). This CDR3 comprises 13 residues. Trimming took 5 bases from V and 1 from J, leaving 6 bases between them. The CDR3 region has the DNA TGTGCCAGCAGTCAGGGCAGCAATCAGCCCCAGCATTTT. Encoded protein: CASSQGSNQPQHF.

This clonotype was seen a few times. This chain links TRBV9 with TRBJ2-3; D ambiguous. CDR1 SGDLS and CDR2 YYNGEE come from the germline V gene. V gave up 0 bases and J gave up 2 bases, with 13 bases separating them. The CDR3 runs 16 residues. CDR3 sequence (DNA): TGTGCCAGCAGCGTAGCCCTGGCAGGTCCCACAGATACGCAGTATTTT. Translated, it gives CASSVALAGPTDTQYF.

CDR3 nucleotides: TGTGCCAGCAGCGTAGCCCCCCAGCGGGGGTTCCAAGAGACCCAGTACTTC. Protein product: CASSVAPQRGFQETQYF. The chain uses TRBV9 and TRBJ2-5, with 8 bases aligning to TRBD2. Germline V gene sequence: CDR1 SGDLS, CDR2 YYNGEE. The CDR3 is 17 residues long. V gave up 0 bases and J gave up 1 base; unmatched junction bases: 8. Combining the CDR3 with reference TRBV9 and TRBJ2-5 gives the whole variable domain DSGVTQTPKHLITATGQRVTLRCSPRSGDLSVYWYQQSLDQGLQFLIQYYNGEERAKGNILERFSAQQFPDLHSELNLSSLELGDSALYFCASSVAPQRGFQETQYFGPGTRLLVL.

This clonotype was found a few times. This chain links TRBV20-1 with TRBJ2-7; 8 bases align to TRBD1. Germline CDR1 is DFQATT and CDR2 is SNEGSKA (reference sequence). CDR3 length: 14 residues. V was pared by 2 bases and J by 5 bases, with 8 bases of the junction left unmatched. The CDR3 DNA is TGCAGTGCTAGAAAACCAGGGGGCTGGAACGAGCAGTACGTC. Its translation is CSARKPGGWNEQYV.

The V call is TRBV5-4, the J call TRBJ2-5; TRBD2 might be the D (6 bases). This CDR3 is 15 amino acids long. The germline V and J ends were trimmed by 7 bases and 3 bases, with 19 bases remaining between them. Germline V gene lookup returns CDR1 SGHNT and CDR2 YYREEE (reference sequence). The CDR3 spells CASGQGRGGEETQYF. CDR3 nucleotides: TGTGCCAGCGGGCAGGGTCGGGGAGGTGAAGAGACCCAGTACTTC.